This T cell receptor beta chain was identified in a study of blood T cell repertoires in COVID-19 (dated by TCRdb to about 2020). With regard to the full study: The collaborator samples originated in the United States, Italy and Spain and spanned the acute and convalescent phases of COVID-19. HLA class I and class II types, where available, came from metadata supplied by the sample provider rather than from assay-based typing. The material from the prospective study consisted of cDNA or gDNA derived from T cells, B-cell-depleted T cells, or PBMCs. Deeply sampled blood TCRbeta repertoires from subjects exposed to, actively infected with, or recovered from COVID-19 were included in the dataset. The repertoires were released in a freely available public database meant as a resource for research on the immune response to SARS-CoV-2. The samples were drawn from two sources: the first 160 participants of the ongoing ImmuneRACE study, and 1,200 or so subjects contributed by 6 global collaborators. The sample metadata nearly always contained a de-identified subject ID, COVID-19 status, age in years and sex.

Broader findings and caveats from the paper: Clinical and demographic metadata were provided uncurated, with the amount varying by source and participant.

At one collaborating source in Seattle, patients were enrolled during active infection and were followed longitudinally through the course of disease. The collaborating institutions used their own protocols to collect whole blood in K2EDTA tubes. Collaborator samples were shipped for TCRbeta analysis as frozen whole blood, isolated PBMCs, or DNA extracted from either sample type. Worth noting for this clone: It has no known antigen specificity. Base qualities are not provided; no much larger clone lies one nucleotide away.

The CDR3 measures 16 amino acids from cysteine to phenylalanine. Only the CDR3 portion is preserved as DNA: 48 bases, with reading frame beginning at the first base. CDR1 and CDR2 (SNHLY, FYNNEI) derive from the germline V gene. Trimming takes 3 bases off V and 0 bases off J; junction bases not matched to a gene: 4. The immunoSEQ Assay, a bias-controlled multiplex PCR, was used to amplify TCRbeta CDR3 regions from genomic DNA. As for the original processing: The number of nucleated cells in each sample was estimated from the amplification of reference gene primers within the assay. To quantify the absolute abundance of each unique TCRbeta CDR3 rearrangement, sequence reads were collapsed and filtered. For each sample, productive Simpson clonality was calculated as the square root of Simpson's diversity index across productive rearrangements. The table was pulled from immuneACCESS by TCRdb, which kept in-frame rearrangements only. Such tables lose some clones; where checked, under half of the loss comes from unresolved V genes, and the rest has no known cause. V, J and clone size derive from that table, while D and trimming were established from the DNA sequence. The sample table lists around 330,000 clones, more than 70% of them with a count of one. Under 2% of the sample goes to the ten largest clones.

The V and J genes are TRBV2 and TRBJ1-4; the junction holds 7 bases that match TRBD1. The specimen sequenced was peripheral blood. This receptor was identified in a woman aged 30 to 39 with COVID-19, enrolled during active disease. CDR3 protein: CASSEEGAATNEKLFF. The bases read TGTGCCAGCAGTGAGGAGGGGGCTGCAACTAATGAAAAACTGTTTTTT.